This entry describes one T cell receptor (beta chain). This clone was detected a few times. Its antigen remains undetermined. Per-nucleotide qualities are absent, and no much larger clonotype sits a single base away. The entire isolated RNA was reverse transcribed using the High Capacity cDNA Reverse Transcription Kit, and thus expressed TCRB transcripts were sequenced. Naive, central memory and regulatory T cell samples underwent deep immunoSEQ sequencing, averaging about 3.3 million total reads per sample. Sorted cells were lysed in RLT buffer and RNA was extracted with DNase-treated RNeasy Micro or Mini kits, depending on cell number. Each cell subset was processed separately to prevent cross-contamination, with patient and healthy donor samples processed together. TCRB sequences were amplified from cDNA with the immunoSEQ multiplex PCR, producing 87-bp fragments spanning the CDR3 region. Amplicons were sequenced on the Illumina HiSeq platform. Turning to the authors' computational methods: PCR bias was computationally corrected using synthetic template baselines, reads within Hamming distance 2 were collapsed, and singletons that could not be merged were discarded. Reads were aligned against IMGT so that V, D and J genes, CDR3 length and insertions or deletions at six rearrangement sites could be assigned. Within each subset, clonotype counts were normalized to sorted cell number, after which true diversity and Gini coefficients were computed with the tcR R package. Repertoire sharing was quantified using the overlap coefficient calculated on TCRB nucleotide sequences. Out-of-frame TCRB sequences from naive cells were analyzed to stand in for the pre-selection repertoire. The table was pulled from immuneACCESS by TCRdb, which kept in-frame rearrangements only. Such tables lose some clones; where checked, under half of the loss comes from unresolved V genes, and the rest has no known cause. V and J calls and clone size are those listed in that table; D and trimming were worked out from the DNA. The sample records around 400,000 clones, over 10% of which are singletons. Of the sample, under 0.02% falls within the top ten clones.

Inclusive of the bounding cysteine and phenylalanine, the CDR3 is 12 residues long. Only CDR3 DNA is held: 36 bases, read in frame from base 1. The germline V gene yields SGHDN for CDR1 and FVKESK for CDR2. The germline ends are 8 bases apart after V is trimmed by 4 bases and J by 4 bases. The data originate from a study of beta chain features in type 1 diabetes (dated by TCRdb to 2016 to 2018). A note on the overall study: Patients and healthy donors did not differ in mean age, gender distribution, total cell number or subset yield. A total of 90 million to 120 million sorted cells were examined across all samples, and a strong correlation was observed between cell number per subset and RNA yield. The study compared the TCRB repertoires of sorted circulating CD4+ T cell subsets in recently diagnosed type 1 diabetes patients with those in matched healthy donors. Regulatory and stem cell-like memory subsets were isolated from only 8 patients and roughly 8 healthy donors, whereas naive and central memory subsets came from all 28 donors.

Each donor gave one peripheral blood draw, roughly 110 mL on average, collected into heparinised tubes. Using a panel that included CD45RO, CCR7, CD25, CD127, CD95 and CD27, naive, central memory, regulatory and stem cell-like memory CD4+ T cells were sorted on a BD FACSAria II. All sorted populations exceeded 95% purity. Right away, PBMCs were isolated by Lymphoprep density gradient centrifugation and were stained directly, with no culture step. So that batch effects would be minimized, each experiment stained and sorted samples in pairs, pairing one healthy donor with one patient. General conclusions and limits of the study: Type 1 diabetes patients showed a moderate but significant shortening of TCRB CDR3 length in all four CD4+ subsets. At VDJ recombination sites, type 1 diabetes patients had fewer insertions and more deleted nucleotides, which implies abnormalities in thymic rearrangement. Naive, central memory and regulatory TCRB repertoires appeared to be more similar among patients than among healthy donors. HLA sub-analyses involved small numbers of individuals, so any influence of HLA type on TCRB rearrangement remained unresolved. Sequencing cDNA rather than genomic DNA could over-represent highly expressing activated cells, although activation and CD3 levels did not differ between groups. Shorter templates might have been favored by PCR, but patient and control samples were amplified and corrected together, so both groups would have been affected equally by any skew.

This TCR derives from a man between 18 and 29 years old in good health. Material: naive CD4+ T cells from blood. The cell subset or site label for this specimen denotes: true naive CD4+ T cells. This chain is built from TRBV14 and TRBJ2-7, with no reliable assignment of the D segment. The sequence in DNA is TGTGCCAGCAGCCCCCACAGTTACGAGCAGTACTTC. This translates into CASSPHSYEQYF.